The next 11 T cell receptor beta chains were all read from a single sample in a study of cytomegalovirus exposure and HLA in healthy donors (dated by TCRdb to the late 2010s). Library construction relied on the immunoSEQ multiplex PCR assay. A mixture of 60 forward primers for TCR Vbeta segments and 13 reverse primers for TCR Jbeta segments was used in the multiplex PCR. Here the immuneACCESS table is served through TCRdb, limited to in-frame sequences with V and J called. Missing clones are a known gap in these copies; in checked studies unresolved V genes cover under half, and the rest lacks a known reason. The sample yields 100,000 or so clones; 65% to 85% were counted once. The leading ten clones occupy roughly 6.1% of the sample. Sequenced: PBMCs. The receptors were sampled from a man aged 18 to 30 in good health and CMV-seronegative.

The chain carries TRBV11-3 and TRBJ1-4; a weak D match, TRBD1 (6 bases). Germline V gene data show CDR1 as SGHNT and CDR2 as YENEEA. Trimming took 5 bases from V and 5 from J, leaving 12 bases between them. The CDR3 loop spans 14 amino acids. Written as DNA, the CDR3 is TGTGCCAGCAGCCGCAAAGGGGGAAATGAAAAACTGTTTTTT. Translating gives CASSRKGGNEKLFF.

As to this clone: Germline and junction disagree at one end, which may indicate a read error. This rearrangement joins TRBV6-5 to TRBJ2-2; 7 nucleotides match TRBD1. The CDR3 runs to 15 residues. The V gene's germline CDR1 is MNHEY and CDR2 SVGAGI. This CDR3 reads CASSWDSINTGEPFF. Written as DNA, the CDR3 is TGTGCCAGCAGTTGGGACAGTATTAACACCGGGGAGCCGTTTTTT.

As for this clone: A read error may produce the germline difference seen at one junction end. In DNA, the CDR3 is TGTGCCAGCAGTTACCAAGGACTAGCGCTGGATTACGAGCAGTACTTC. This encodes CASSYQGLALDYEQYF. The chain carries TRBV10-3 and TRBJ2-7, with TRBD2 matching over 9 bases. This CDR3 region has 16 residues. The germline V gene has CDR1 ENHRY and CDR2 SYGVKD.

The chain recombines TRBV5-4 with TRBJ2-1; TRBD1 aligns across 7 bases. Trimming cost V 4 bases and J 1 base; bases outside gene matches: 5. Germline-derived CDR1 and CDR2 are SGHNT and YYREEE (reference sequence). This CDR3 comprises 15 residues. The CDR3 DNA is TGTGCCAGCAGCACGCCGGGACAGTCCTACAATGAGCAGTTCTTC. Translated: CASSTPGQSYNEQFF.

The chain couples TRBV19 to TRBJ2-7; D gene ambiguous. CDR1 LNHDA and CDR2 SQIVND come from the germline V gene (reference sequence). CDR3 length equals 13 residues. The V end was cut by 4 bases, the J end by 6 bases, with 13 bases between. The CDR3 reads CASSTQVGFEQYF. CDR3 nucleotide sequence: TGTGCCAGTAGTACTCAAGTCGGTTTCGAGCAGTACTTC.

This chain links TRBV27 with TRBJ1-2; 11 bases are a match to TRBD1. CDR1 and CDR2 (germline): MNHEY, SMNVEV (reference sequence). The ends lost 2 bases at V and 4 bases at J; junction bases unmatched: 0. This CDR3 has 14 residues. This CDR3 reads CASSLGQGAYGYTF. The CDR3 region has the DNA TGTGCCAGCAGTTTAGGACAGGGGGCCTATGGCTACACCTTC.

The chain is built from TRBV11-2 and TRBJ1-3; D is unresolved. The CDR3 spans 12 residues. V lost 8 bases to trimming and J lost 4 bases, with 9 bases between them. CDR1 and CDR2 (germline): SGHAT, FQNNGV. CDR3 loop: CASHSYGNTIYF. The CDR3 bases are TGTGCCAGCCACTCATACGGAAACACCATATATTTT.

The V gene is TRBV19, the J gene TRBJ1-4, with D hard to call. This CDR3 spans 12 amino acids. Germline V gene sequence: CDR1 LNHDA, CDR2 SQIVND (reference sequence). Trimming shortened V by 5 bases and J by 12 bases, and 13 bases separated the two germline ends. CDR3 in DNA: TGTGCCAGTAGTGCCTCATTGGGCCAACTGTTTTTT. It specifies CASSASLGQLFF.

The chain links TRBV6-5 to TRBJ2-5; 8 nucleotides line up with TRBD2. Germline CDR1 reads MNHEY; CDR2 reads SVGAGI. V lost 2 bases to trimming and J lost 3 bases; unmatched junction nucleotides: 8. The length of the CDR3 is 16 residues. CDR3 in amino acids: CASSYAYSGKKETQYF. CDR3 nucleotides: TGTGCCAGCAGTTACGCCTATAGCGGGAAAAAAGAGACCCAGTACTTC.

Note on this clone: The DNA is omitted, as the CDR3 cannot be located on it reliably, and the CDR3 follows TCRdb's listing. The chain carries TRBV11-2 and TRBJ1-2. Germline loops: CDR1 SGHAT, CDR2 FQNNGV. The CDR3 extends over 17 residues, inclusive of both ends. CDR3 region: CASSLGGKSGRAYGYTF.

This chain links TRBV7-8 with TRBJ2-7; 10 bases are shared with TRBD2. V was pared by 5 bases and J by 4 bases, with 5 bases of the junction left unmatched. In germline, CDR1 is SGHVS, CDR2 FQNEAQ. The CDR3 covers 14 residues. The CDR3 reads CASSPLAGVYEQYF. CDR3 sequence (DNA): TGTGCCAGCAGCCCGCTAGCGGGAGTTTACGAGCAGTACTTC.